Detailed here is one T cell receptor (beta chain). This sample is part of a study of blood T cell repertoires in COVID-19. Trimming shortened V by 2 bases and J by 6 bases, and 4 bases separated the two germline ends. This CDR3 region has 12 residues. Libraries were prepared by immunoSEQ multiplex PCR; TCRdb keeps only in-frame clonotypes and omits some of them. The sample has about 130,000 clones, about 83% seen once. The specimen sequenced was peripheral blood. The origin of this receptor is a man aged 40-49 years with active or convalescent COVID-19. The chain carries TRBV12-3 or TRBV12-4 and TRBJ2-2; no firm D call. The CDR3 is CASSLSPGELFF. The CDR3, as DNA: TGTGCCAGCAGTTTATCTCCCGGGGAGCTGTTTTTT.